The TCR beta chain under discussion was sequenced for a study of blood T cell repertoires in COVID-19. Study-level background: T cells, B-cell-depleted T cells, or PBMCs supplied cDNA or gDNA.

The J segment lost 5 bases and the V segment lost 4 bases, leaving 3 bases of the junction unmatched. Per the germline V gene, CDR1 is SNHLY and CDR2 is FYNNEI. The CDR3 is 13 amino acids. This clone was recorded a few times. Authors' processing steps: Using reference gene primer amplification, nucleated cell counts were estimated. Sequenced by immunoSEQ multiplex PCR; TCRdb stores in-frame clones only, minus some. From that table come the V and J calls and clone size; the DNA was used to work out D and trimming. The sample gives about 160,000 clones, about four fifths of which show up once; roughly 18% is in the top ten. Cohort placement rested on clinical history that participants reported themselves. What the recovered Cohort 3 donors had was two negative PCRs, clearance, or symptom resolution.

The chain links TRBV2 to TRBJ2-5; 8 bases are shared with TRBD2. This receptor was obtained from a man aged 60-69 years who had recovered from COVID-19. Sequenced sample: PBMCs or T cells enriched from blood (not recorded which). CDR3 sequence (DNA): TGTGCCAGCAGTGTTAAGCGGGAGGAGACCCAGTACTTC. It translates to CASSVKREETQYF.